This T cell receptor (beta chain) came from a study of shared clonotypes between healthy human individuals. The assay was immunoSEQ multiplex PCR, and TCRdb's table has in-frame clones only and misses some. The table includes 2 million to 2.5 million clones, roughly 93% detected once. Caucasian adults residing in Nashville, Tennessee made up all the donors. The V gene's germline CDR1 is GTSNPN and CDR2 SVGIG (reference sequence). V dropped 3 bases and J dropped 13 bases, with 21 bases sitting between them. The CDR3 is 13 residues long. This TCR derives from a man between 18 and 35 years old in good health. Some clones in this sample may be carry-over from other donors' samples. V gene TRBV30 combines with J gene TRBJ1-2; D not resolved. Material: naive CD4+ T cells from PBMCs. Subset here: CD45RA+ positively selected. CDR3 in DNA: TGTGCCTGGAGCTCCCTCGTTGGGAGGCAATCCACCTTC. Translating gives CAWSSLVGRQSTF.